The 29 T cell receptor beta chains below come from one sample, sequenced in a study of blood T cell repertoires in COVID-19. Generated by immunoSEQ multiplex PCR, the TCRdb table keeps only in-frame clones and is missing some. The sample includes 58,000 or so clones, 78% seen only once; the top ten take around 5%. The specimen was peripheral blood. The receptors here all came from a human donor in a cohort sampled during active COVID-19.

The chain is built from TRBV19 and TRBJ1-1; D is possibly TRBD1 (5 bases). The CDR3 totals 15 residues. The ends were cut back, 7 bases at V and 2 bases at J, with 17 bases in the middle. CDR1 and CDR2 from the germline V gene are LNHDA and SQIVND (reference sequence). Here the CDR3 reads CASMGGGTGNTEAFF. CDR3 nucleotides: TGTGCCAGTATGGGAGGCGGGACGGGCAACACTGAAGCTTTCTTT.

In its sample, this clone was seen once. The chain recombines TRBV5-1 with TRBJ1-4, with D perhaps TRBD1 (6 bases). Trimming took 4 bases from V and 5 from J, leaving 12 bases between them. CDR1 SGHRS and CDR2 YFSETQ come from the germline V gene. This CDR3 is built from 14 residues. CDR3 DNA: TGCGCCAGCAGCCCCGGACAGATGAATGAAAAACTGTTTTTT. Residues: CASSPGQMNEKLFF.

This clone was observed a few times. CDR3 DNA: TGCGCCAGCAGCTTGCGGAGGGACGTCGGAGCCCTCCACTTT. Translation gives CASSLRRDVGALHF. The rearrangement links TRBV5-1 to TRBJ1-6; tentative D call: TRBD1 (5 bases). Germline V gene sequence: CDR1 SGHRS, CDR2 YFSETQ. V was clipped by 1 base and J by 14 bases, with 16 bases between them. This CDR3 contains 14 residues.

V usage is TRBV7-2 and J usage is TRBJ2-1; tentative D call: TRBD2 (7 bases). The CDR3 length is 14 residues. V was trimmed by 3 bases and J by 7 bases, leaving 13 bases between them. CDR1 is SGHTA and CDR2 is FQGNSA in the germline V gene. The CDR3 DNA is TGTGCCAGCAGCTTCGCGGGGGCCAGGAATGAGCAGTTCTTC. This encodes CASSFAGARNEQFF.

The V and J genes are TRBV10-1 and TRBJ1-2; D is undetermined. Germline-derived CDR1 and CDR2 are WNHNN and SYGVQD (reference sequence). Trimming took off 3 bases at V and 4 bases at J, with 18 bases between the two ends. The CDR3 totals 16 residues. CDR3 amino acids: CASSESRSGWGYGYTF. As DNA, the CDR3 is TGCGCCAGCAGTGAATCCCGCTCGGGGTGGGGCTATGGCTACACCTTC.

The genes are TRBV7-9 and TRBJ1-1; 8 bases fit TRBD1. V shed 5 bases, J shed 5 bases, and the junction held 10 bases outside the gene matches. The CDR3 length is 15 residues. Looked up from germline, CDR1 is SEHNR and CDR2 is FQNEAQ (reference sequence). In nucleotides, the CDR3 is TGTGCCAGCAGCCAAGGACAGGGTTCGAGGACTGAAGCTTTCTTT. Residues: CASSQGQGSRTEAFF.

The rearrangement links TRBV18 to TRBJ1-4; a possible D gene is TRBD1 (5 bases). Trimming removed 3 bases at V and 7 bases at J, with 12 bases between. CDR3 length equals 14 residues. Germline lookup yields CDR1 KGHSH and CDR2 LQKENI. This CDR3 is CASSPGGTGEKLFF. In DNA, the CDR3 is TGTGCCAGCTCACCGGGAGGGACTGGTGAAAAACTGTTTTTT.

The CDR3: CASNDYPQGPNTEAFF. The CDR3, as DNA: TGTGCCAGCAACGATTATCCACAGGGCCCGAACACTGAAGCTTTCTTT. The chain recombines TRBV7-9 with TRBJ1-1; D is possibly TRBD1 (6 bases). The CDR3 sequence is 16 residues long. The germline V and J ends were trimmed by 7 bases and 1 base, with 19 bases remaining between them. Germline CDR1 is SEHNR and CDR2 is FQNEAQ (reference sequence).

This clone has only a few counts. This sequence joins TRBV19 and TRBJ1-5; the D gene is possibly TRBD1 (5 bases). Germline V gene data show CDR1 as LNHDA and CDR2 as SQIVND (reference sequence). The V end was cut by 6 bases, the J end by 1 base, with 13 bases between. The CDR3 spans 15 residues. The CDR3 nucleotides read TGTGCCAGTAGCCTCCAGGGTTACAGCAATCAGCCCCAGCATTTT. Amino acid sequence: CASSLQGYSNQPQHF. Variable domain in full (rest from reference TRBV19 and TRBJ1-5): DGGITQSPKYLFRKEGQNVTLSCEQNLNHDAMYWYRQDPGQGLRLIYYSQIVNDFQKGDIAEGYSVSREKKESFPLTVTSAQKNPTAFYLCASSLQGYSNQPQHFGDGTRLSIL.

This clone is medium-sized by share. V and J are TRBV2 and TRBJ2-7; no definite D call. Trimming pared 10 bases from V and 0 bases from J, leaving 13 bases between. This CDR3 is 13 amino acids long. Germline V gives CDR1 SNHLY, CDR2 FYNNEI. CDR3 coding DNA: TGTGCCACAACGACTGAGCTCTCCTACGAGCAGTACTTC. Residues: CATTTELSYEQYF. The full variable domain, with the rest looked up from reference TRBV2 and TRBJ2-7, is EPEVTQTPSHQVTQMGQEVILRCVPISNHLYFYWYRQILGQKVEFLVSFYNNEISEKSEIFDDQFSVERPDGSNFTLKIRSTKLEDSAMYFCATTTELSYEQYFGPGTRLTVT.

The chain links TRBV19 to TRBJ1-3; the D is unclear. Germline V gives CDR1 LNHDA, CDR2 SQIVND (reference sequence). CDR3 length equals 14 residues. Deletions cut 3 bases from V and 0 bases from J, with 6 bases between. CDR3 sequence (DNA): TGTGCCAGTAGTATGGCCAGCTCTGGAAACACCATATATTTT. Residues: CASSMASSGNTIYF.

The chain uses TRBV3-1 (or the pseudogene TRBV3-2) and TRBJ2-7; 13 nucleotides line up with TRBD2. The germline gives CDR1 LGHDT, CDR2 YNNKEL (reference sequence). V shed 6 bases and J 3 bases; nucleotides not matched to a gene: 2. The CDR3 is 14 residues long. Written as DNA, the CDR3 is TGTGCCAGCAGTCGGACTAGCGGGGGCTACGAGCAGTACTTC. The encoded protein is CASSRTSGGYEQYF.

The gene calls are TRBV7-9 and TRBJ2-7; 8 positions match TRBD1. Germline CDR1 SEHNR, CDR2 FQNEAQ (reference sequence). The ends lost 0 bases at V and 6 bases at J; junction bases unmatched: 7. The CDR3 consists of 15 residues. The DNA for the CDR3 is TGTGCCAGCAGCTTAGCGCCATTACAGGGGGGCGAGCAGTACTTC. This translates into CASSLAPLQGGEQYF.

In DNA, the CDR3 is TGTGCCAGTAAAAGCTCAGGGGGCTATAGCTATGGCTACACCTTC. Its protein is CASKSSGGYSYGYTF. This rearrangement joins TRBV19 to TRBJ1-2; 8 bases are a match to TRBD1. The V and J ends lost 7 bases and 4 bases, in that order; junction bases with no gene match: 11. The CDR3 runs to 15 residues. From germline, CDR1 is LNHDA and CDR2 SQIVND (reference sequence).

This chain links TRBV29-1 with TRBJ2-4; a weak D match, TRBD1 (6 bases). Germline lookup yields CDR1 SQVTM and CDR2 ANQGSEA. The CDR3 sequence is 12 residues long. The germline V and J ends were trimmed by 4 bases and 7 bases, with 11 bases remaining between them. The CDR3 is CSVVQGMNIQYF. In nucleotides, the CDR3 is TGCAGCGTTGTCCAGGGGATGAACATTCAGTACTTC.

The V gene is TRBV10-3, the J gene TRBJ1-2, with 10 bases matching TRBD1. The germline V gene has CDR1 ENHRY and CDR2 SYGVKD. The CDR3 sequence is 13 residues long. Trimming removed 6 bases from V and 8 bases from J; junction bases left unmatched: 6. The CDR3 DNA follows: TGTGCCATCAGCCCCGGGACAGGGGAAGGCTACACCTTC. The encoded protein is CAISPGTGEGYTF.

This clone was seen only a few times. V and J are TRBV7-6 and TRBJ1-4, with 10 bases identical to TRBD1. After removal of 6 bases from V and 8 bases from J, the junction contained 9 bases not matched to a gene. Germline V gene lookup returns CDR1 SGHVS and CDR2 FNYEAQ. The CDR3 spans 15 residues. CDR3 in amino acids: CASRSSGTGDEKLFF. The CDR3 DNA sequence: TGTGCCAGCAGATCCAGCGGGACAGGGGACGAAAAACTGTTTTTT. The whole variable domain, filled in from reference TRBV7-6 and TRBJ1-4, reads GAGVSQSPRYKVTKRGQDVALRCDPISGHVSLYWYRQALGQGPEFLTYFNYEAQQDKSGLPNDRFSAERPEGSISTLTIQRTEQRDSAMYRCASRSSGTGDEKLFFGSGTQLSVL.

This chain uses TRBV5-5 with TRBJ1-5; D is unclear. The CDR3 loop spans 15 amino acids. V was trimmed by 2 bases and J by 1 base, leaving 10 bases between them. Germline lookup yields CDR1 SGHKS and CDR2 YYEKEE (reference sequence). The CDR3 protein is CASSLKGVSNQPQHF. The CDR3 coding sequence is TGTGCCAGCAGCTTAAAGGGAGTCAGCAATCAGCCCCAGCATTTT. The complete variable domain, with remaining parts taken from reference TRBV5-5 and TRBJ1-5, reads DAGVTQSPTHLIKTRGQQVTLRCSPISGHKSVSWYQQVLGQGPQFIFQYYEKEERGRGNFPDRFSARQFPNYSSELNVNALLLGDSALYLCASSLKGVSNQPQHFGDGTRLSIL.

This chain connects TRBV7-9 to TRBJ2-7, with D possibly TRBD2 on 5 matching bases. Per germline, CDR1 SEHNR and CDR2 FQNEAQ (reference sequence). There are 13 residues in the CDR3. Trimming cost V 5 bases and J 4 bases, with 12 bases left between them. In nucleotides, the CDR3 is TGTGCCAGCAGCCCCGGACGGGATTACGAGCAGTACTTC. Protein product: CASSPGRDYEQYF.

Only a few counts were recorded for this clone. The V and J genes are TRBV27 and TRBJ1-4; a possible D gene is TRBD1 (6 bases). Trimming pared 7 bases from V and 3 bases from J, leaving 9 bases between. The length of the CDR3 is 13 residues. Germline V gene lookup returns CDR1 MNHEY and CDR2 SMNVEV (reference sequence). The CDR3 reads CASKRTANEKLFF. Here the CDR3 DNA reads TGTGCCAGCAAAAGGACAGCTAATGAAAAACTGTTTTTT.

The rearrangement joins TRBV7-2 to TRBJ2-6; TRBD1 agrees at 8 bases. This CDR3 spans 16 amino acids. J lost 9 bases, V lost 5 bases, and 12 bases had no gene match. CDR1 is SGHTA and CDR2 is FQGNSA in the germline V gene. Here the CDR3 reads CASSRQGAQTFNVLTF. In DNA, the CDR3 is TGTGCCAGCAGCCGCCAGGGGGCGCAGACCTTCAACGTCCTGACTTTC.

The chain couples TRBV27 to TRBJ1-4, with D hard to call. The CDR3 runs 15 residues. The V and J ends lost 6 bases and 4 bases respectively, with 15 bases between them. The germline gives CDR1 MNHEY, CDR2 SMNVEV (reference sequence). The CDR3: CASRDNLGLNEKLFF. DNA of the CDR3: TGTGCCAGCAGAGACAACCTGGGCCTTAATGAAAAACTGTTTTTT.

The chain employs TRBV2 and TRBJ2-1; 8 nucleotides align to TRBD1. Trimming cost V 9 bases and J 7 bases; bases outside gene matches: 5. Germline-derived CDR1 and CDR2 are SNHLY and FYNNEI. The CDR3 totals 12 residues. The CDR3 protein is CARGDRLNEQFF. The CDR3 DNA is TGTGCCAGGGGGGACAGGCTAAATGAGCAGTTCTTC.

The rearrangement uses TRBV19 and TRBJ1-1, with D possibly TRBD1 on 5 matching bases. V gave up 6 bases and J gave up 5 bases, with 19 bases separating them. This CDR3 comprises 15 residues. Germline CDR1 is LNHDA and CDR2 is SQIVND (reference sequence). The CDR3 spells CASSPGPWRGTEAFF. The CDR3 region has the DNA TGTGCCAGTAGCCCCGGGCCTTGGCGGGGGACTGAAGCTTTCTTT.

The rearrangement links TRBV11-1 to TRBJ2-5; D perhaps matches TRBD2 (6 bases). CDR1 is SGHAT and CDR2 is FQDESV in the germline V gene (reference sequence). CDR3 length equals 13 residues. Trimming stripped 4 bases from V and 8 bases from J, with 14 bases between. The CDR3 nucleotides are TGTGCCAGCAGCTCCTCGAGGAGGGCAACCCAGTACTTC. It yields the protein CASSSSRRATQYF.

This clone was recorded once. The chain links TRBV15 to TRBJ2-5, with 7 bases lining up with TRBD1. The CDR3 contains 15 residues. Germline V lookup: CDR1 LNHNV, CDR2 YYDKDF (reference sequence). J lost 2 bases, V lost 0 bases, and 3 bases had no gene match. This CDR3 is CATSRDRGQQETQYF. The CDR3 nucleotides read TGTGCCACCAGCAGAGATCGGGGACAGCAAGAGACCCAGTACTTC.

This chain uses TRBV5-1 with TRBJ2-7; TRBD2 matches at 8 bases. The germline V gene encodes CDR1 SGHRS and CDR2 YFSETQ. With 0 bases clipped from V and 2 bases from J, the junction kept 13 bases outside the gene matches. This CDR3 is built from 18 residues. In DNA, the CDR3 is TGCGCCAGCAGCTTGGGTACCGGACTAGCCCTAGGCACCTACGAGCAGTACTTC. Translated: CASSLGTGLALGTYEQYF.

This CDR3 reads CASSPASTYEQYF. The CDR3 nucleotides are TGTGCCAGCAGCCCAGCTAGCACCTACGAGCAGTACTTC. The chain recombines TRBV3-1 (or the pseudogene TRBV3-2) with TRBJ2-7; perhaps TRBD2 as D (5 bases). Germline V gene sequence: CDR1 LGHDT, CDR2 YNNKEL (reference sequence). This CDR3 is 13 amino acids long. V dropped 4 bases and J dropped 2 bases, with 9 bases sitting between them.

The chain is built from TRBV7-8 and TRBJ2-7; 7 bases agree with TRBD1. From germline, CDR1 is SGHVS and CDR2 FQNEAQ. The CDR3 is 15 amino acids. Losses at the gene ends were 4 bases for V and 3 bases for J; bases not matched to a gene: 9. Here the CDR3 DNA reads TGTGCCAGCAGCTCGAACCGGGACAGTCTCTACGAGCAGTACTTC. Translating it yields CASSSNRDSLYEQYF.